This T cell receptor (beta chain) was recorded in a study of blood T cell repertoires in COVID-19. Seattle patients were enrolled during active infection and followed longitudinally. This CDR3 spans 14 amino acids. Germline V lookup: CDR1 SGHDT, CDR2 YYEEEE. Trimming removed 4 bases from V and 4 bases from J, with 14 bases in between. Original data processing: Nucleated cell number was recorded as an estimate derived from reference gene primer amplification. The assay was immunoSEQ multiplex PCR, and TCRdb's table has in-frame clones only and misses some. V, J and clone size reflect that table, while D and trimming were determined from the DNA. The sample lists 220,000 or so clones, around 83% occurring once.

The J gene is TRBJ1-2, the V gene TRBV5-6, with TRBD1 as a possible D gene (6 bases). This clonotype was sampled from a woman aged 45 to 65 with COVID-19, enrolled during active disease. Sequencing input: peripheral blood. CDR3 in amino acids: CASSPGEGVYGYTF. Written as DNA, the CDR3 is TGTGCCAGCAGCCCCGGGGAGGGGGTCTATGGCTACACCTTC.